Below, 21 T cell receptor beta chains from the same sample are listed, as sequenced in a study of blood T cell repertoires in COVID-19. Profiling relied on immunoSEQ multiplex PCR, and the TCRdb table lists in-frame clones only, not all of them. Among 30,000 to 45,000 clones, approximately 87% were seen once, and the ten largest hold roughly 12%. Sequences were obtained from peripheral blood. All receptors derive from a man between 65 and 85 years old with acute or convalescent COVID-19.

The chain links TRBV5-1 to TRBJ2-3, with TRBD2 as a possible D gene (5 bases). V dropped 0 bases and J dropped 3 bases, with 11 bases sitting between them. CDR3 size: 15 residues. The germline V gene has CDR1 SGHRS and CDR2 YFSETQ. DNA of the CDR3: TGCGCCAGCAGCTTGGGAGGGAGTGGGACAGATACGCAGTATTTT. Its translation is CASSLGGSGTDTQYF.

The J gene is TRBJ2-3, the V gene TRBV7-9; 10 bases line up with TRBD2. The germline gives CDR1 SEHNR, CDR2 FQNEAQ (reference sequence). Losses at the gene ends were 3 bases for V and 4 bases for J; bases not matched to a gene: 7. CDR3 length: 16 amino acids. CDR3 in DNA: TGTGCCAGCAGCTTCAGGAGGACTAGCGGTTCAGATACGCAGTATTTT. This sequence encodes CASSFRRTSGSDTQYF.

This clone was found once. V usage is TRBV7-8 and J usage is TRBJ2-6; 14 positions match TRBD2. The CDR3 has 19 amino acids. The germline gives CDR1 SGHVS, CDR2 FQNEAQ. V lost 3 bases, J lost 5 bases, and 9 bases stayed unmatched. The DNA of the CDR3 is TGTGCCAGCAGCTTCCCAGGGACTAGCGGGAGTTCTTGGGCCAACGTCCTGACTTTC. Its translation: CASSFPGTSGSSWANVLTF.

This clone was counted once. This rearrangement joins TRBV2 to TRBJ1-5, with 8 nucleotides matching TRBD1. Trimming removed 6 bases from V and 2 bases from J; junction bases left unmatched: 0. The CDR3 is 13 amino acids. Germline V gives CDR1 SNHLY, CDR2 FYNNEI. The CDR3 DNA reads TGTGCCAGCAGGGGACAGGGCAATCAGCCCCAGCATTTT. Translating it yields CASRGQGNQPQHF.

For the CDR3, the DNA is TGCGCCAGCAGCCCCTTGGGGGGAAGCTATGGCTACACCTTC. This translates into CASSPLGGSYGYTF. The rearrangement joins TRBV5-1 to TRBJ1-2, with D perhaps matching TRBD1 (5 bases). CDR3 length: 14 residues. Germline V lookup: CDR1 SGHRS, CDR2 YFSETQ. V lost 4 bases to trimming and J lost 4 bases, with 14 bases between them.

The CDR3 loop reads CASSWEGFAGELFF. The CDR3 DNA is TGTGCCAGCAGCTGGGAGGGGTTCGCCGGGGAGCTGTTTTTT. This chain joins TRBV7-9 and TRBJ2-2; 7 positions match TRBD2. The CDR3 has 14 amino acids. Trimming cost V 4 bases and J 6 bases; bases outside gene matches: 5. The germline V gene encodes CDR1 SEHNR and CDR2 FQNEAQ (reference sequence).

The gene calls are TRBV9 and TRBJ2-1, with D perhaps TRBD2 (5 bases). Germline-derived CDR1 and CDR2 are SGDLS and YYNGEE. V was cut by 3 bases and J by 5 bases, with 15 bases left in between. This CDR3 is 15 amino acids long. CDR3 DNA: TGTGCCAGCAGCGCCCTCTATCAGGAGGACAATGAGCAGTTCTTC. It specifies CASSALYQEDNEQFF.

This clone was recorded once. DNA for the CDR3: TGCAGCGTTGAAGATCCAGGGGGCGGCTACGAGCAGTACTTC. It codes for CSVEDPGGGYEQYF. The gene calls are TRBV29-1 and TRBJ2-7; 8 bases line up with TRBD1. This CDR3 contains 14 residues. After removal of 0 bases from V and 3 bases from J, the junction contained 4 bases not matched to a gene. CDR1 and CDR2 from the germline V gene are SQVTM and ANQGSEA.

This clone was observed a single time. The chain recombines TRBV7-2 with TRBJ1-2, with D tentatively TRBD1 (6 bases). Germline V gene data show CDR1 as SGHTA and CDR2 as FQGNSA. CDR3 size: 15 residues. The germline V and J ends were trimmed by 6 bases and 4 bases, with 18 bases remaining between them. CDR3 in amino acids: CASRGGGASPYGYTF. The CDR3 DNA sequence: TGTGCCAGCAGGGGTGGGGGGGCTTCCCCCTATGGCTACACCTTC. Full variable domain (outside the CDR3, taken from reference TRBV7-2 and TRBJ1-2): GAGVSQSPSNKVTEKGKDVELRCDPISGHTALYWYRQSLGQGLEFLIYFQGNSAPDKSGLPSDRFSAERTGGSVSTLTIQRTQQEDSAVYLCASRGGGASPYGYTFGSGTRLTVV.

Written as DNA, the CDR3 is TGTGCCAGCAGTCCGGACACGATCACAGATACGCAGTATTTT. This sequence encodes CASSPDTITDTQYF. J is TRBJ2-3 and V is TRBV7-2; D possibly corresponds to TRBD1 (5 bases). CDR1 and CDR2 (germline): SGHTA, FQGNSA. CDR3 length equals 14 residues. V dropped 6 bases and J dropped 2 bases, with 12 bases sitting between them.

For the CDR3, the DNA is TGTGCCAGCAGCTCTTCCCTAGCGGGAGGTTTCGATGAGCAGTTCTTC. Protein: CASSSSLAGGFDEQFF. This rearrangement joins TRBV7-3 to TRBJ2-1; TRBD2 aligns across 11 bases. The CDR3 is made up of 16 amino acids. CDR1 SGHTA and CDR2 FQGTGA come from the germline V gene. V dropped 4 bases and J dropped 8; count of bases not matched to a gene: 10.

The V gene is TRBV18, the J gene TRBJ2-3; possible D gene TRBD2, 5 bases. This CDR3 comprises 14 residues. V dropped 2 bases and J dropped 0 bases, with 6 bases sitting between them. Germline V gives CDR1 KGHSH, CDR2 LQKENI. The CDR3 loop reads CASSPAGSTDTQYF. The DNA for the CDR3 is TGTGCCAGCTCACCAGCGGGCAGCACAGATACGCAGTATTTT.

The rearrangement links TRBV4-3 to TRBJ2-6; D ambiguous. CDR1 and CDR2 from the germline V gene are LGHNA and YSLEER. The V and J ends lost 0 bases and 4 bases respectively, with 7 bases between them. The CDR3 length is 15 residues. The CDR3 nucleotides read TGCGCCAGCAGCCAAGATTTTCGGGGGGCCAACGTCCTGACTTTC. It translates to CASSQDFRGANVLTF.

This chain connects TRBV7-2 to TRBJ2-2, with D perhaps matching TRBD2 (7 bases). Germline V lookup: CDR1 SGHTA, CDR2 FQGNSA. The CDR3 totals 15 residues. The ends were cut back, 5 bases at V and 0 bases at J, with 10 bases in the middle. The CDR3 sequence: CASSRGAANTGELFF. The CDR3 bases are TGTGCCAGCAGCCGGGGGGCGGCGAACACCGGGGAGCTGTTTTTT.

This chain uses TRBV7-3 with TRBJ2-1, with D maybe TRBD2 (7 bases). Trimming pared 3 bases from V and 2 bases from J, leaving 14 bases between. The CDR3 runs to 16 residues. Germline values: CDR1 SGHTA, CDR2 FQGTGA. The CDR3 nucleotides are TGTGCCAGCAGCTTGAGGGGGGGACGGACCTACAATGAGCAGTTCTTC. Amino acids: CASSLRGGRTYNEQFF.

The chain links TRBV28 to TRBJ2-3; TRBD2 is a possible D gene (6 bases). V lost 7 bases, J lost 5 bases, and 10 bases lay in between. This CDR3 comprises 12 residues. CDR1 is MDHEN and CDR2 is SYDVKM in the germline V gene. In DNA form, the CDR3 reads TGTGCCAGCAATACGGGAGAAGATACGCAGTATTTT. It encodes CASNTGEDTQYF.

The chain joins TRBV28 to TRBJ1-2; 12 bases map to TRBD1. The germline V gene encodes CDR1 MDHEN and CDR2 SYDVKM. CDR3 length equals 16 residues. V shed 0 bases, J shed 6 bases, and the junction held 5 bases outside the gene matches. CDR3 in amino acids: CASSLWGTGGTDGYTF. DNA of the CDR3: TGTGCCAGCAGTTTATGGGGGACAGGGGGCACGGATGGCTACACCTTC.

The V and J genes are TRBV7-9 and TRBJ1-5; D is ambiguous. The germline V and J ends were trimmed by 3 bases and 0 bases, with 6 bases remaining between them. This CDR3 contains 14 residues. Germline-derived CDR1 and CDR2 are SEHNR and FQNEAQ (reference sequence). This CDR3 is CASSFGDSNQPQHF. The DNA of the CDR3 is TGTGCCAGCAGCTTTGGAGATAGCAATCAGCCCCAGCATTTT.

V and J are TRBV19 and TRBJ2-3, with 13 positions matching TRBD2. CDR1 and CDR2 from the germline V gene are LNHDA and SQIVND (reference sequence). This CDR3 spans 17 amino acids. Trimming at V came to 5 bases and at J to 0 bases, leaving 5 bases not matched to a gene. The CDR3 protein is CASSPTSGRASTDTQYF. The CDR3 nucleotides are TGTGCCAGTAGTCCCACTAGCGGGAGGGCTAGCACAGATACGCAGTATTTT.

V gene TRBV5-1 combines with J gene TRBJ2-5, with a possible D match to TRBD1 (5 bases). Germline loops: CDR1 SGHRS, CDR2 YFSETQ. The length of the CDR3 is 15 residues. Trimming took 1 base from V and 2 from J, leaving 12 bases between them. The CDR3 sequence is CASSLLATAQETQYF. For the CDR3, the DNA is TGCGCCAGCAGCTTGCTCGCGACAGCTCAAGAGACCCAGTACTTC.

This chain connects TRBV2 to TRBJ2-1; TRBD2 matches 12 bases. V lost 7 bases and J lost 10; bases outside the gene matches: 5. The CDR3 sequence is 13 residues long. The germline CDR1 and CDR2 sequences are SNHLY and FYNNEI. Here the CDR3 reads CASMGTSGGEQFF. CDR3 nucleotide sequence: TGTGCCAGCATGGGTACTAGCGGGGGGGAGCAGTTCTTC.